The following is a TCR beta chain sequence with its context. What it binds is unknown. Germline V gives CDR1 KGHSH, CDR2 LQKENI. The CDR3 totals 17 residues. The V and J ends lost 3 bases and 0 bases respectively, with 12 bases between them. Assay: immunoSEQ multiplex PCR; the TCRdb copy retains only in-frame clones and omits some. Found here are roughly 570,000 clones, 98% of them singletons; the top ten hold approximately 0.3%. This entry comes from a study of shared clonotypes between healthy human individuals. Study-wide points: Clonotype sharing levels among donors were expected to vary with sequencing depth.

Only CD45RO-negative cells positively selected for CCR7 counted as naive CD8 cells, so terminally differentiated effector memory CD45RA+ cells were excluded. This chain connects TRBV18 to TRBJ2-6, with a weak D call TRBD1 (6 bases). The receptor comes from a man aged 25-45 years in good health. Sequences were obtained from naive CD8+ T cells sorted from blood. CDR3 sequence: CASSPTTGSSGANVLTF. The CDR3 DNA reads as TGTGCCAGCTCACCGACGACAGGTAGCTCTGGGGCCAACGTCCTGACTTTC.